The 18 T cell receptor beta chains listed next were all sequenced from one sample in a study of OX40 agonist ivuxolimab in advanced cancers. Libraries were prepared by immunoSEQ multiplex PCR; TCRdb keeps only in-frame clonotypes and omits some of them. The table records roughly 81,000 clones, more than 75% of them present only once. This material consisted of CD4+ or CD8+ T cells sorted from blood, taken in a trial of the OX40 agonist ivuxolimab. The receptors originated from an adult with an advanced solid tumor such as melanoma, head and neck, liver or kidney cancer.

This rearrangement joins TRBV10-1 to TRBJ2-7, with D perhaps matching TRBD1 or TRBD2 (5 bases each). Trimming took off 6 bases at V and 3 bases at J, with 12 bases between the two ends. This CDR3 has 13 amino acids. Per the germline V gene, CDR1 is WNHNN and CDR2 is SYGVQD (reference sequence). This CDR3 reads CASRGTTLYEQYF. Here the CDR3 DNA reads TGCGCCAGCAGAGGGACCACACTCTACGAGCAGTACTTC.

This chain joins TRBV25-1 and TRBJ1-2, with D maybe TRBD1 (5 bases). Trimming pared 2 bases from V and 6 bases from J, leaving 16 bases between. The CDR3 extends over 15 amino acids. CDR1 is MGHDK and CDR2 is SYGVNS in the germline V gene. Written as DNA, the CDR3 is TGTGCCAGCAGTGAAGGCGCAGGGAATCGAGATGGCTACACCTTC. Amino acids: CASSEGAGNRDGYTF.

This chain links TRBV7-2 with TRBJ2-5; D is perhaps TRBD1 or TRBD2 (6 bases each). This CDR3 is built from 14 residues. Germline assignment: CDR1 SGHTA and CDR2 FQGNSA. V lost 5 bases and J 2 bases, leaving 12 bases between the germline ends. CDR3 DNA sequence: TGTGCCAGCAGCCCCGGGGGCCAGCAAGAGACCCAGTACTTC. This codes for CASSPGGQQETQYF.

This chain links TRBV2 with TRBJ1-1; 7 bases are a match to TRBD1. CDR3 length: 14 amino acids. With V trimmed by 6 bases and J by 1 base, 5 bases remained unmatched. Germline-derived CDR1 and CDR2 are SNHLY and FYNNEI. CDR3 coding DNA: TGTGCCAGCAGAGCTTCAGGGGGGAACACTGAAGCTTTCTTT. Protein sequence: CASRASGGNTEAFF.

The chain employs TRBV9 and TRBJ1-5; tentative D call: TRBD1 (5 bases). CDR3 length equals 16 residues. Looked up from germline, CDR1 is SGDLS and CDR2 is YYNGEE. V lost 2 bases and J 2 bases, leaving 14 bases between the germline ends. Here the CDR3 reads CASSVGSGDGNQPQHF. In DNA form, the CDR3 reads TGTGCCAGCAGCGTTGGGTCGGGGGATGGCAATCAGCCCCAGCATTTT.

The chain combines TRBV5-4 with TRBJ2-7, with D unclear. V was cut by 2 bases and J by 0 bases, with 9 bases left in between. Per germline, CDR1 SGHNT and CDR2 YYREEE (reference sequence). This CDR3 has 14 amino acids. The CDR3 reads CASSFDTSSYEQYF. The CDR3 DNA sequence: TGTGCCAGCAGCTTTGACACGTCCTCCTACGAGCAGTACTTC.

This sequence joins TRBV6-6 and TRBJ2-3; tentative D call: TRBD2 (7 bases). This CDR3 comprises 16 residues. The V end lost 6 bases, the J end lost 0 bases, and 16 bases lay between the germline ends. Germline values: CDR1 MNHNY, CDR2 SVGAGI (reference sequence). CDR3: CASRISGGASTDTQYF. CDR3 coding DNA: TGTGCCAGCAGAATAAGTGGGGGGGCGAGCACAGATACGCAGTATTTT.

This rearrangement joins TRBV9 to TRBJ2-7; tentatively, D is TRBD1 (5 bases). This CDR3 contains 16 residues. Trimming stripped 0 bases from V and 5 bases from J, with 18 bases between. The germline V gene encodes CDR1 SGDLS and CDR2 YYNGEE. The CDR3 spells CASSVAGAPARHEQYF. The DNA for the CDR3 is TGTGCCAGCAGCGTAGCTGGGGCTCCCGCCCGGCACGAGCAGTACTTC.

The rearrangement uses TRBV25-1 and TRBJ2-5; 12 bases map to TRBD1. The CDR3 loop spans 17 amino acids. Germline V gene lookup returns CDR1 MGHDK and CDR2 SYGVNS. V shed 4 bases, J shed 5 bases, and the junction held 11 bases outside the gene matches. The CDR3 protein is CASSGNLGTGGAETQYF. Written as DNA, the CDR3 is TGTGCCAGCAGTGGCAATCTCGGGACAGGGGGCGCGGAGACCCAGTACTTC.

CDR3 nucleotides: TGTGCCAGCAGTGAAAGGACGGCCGATAGCAATCAGCCCCAGCATTTT. It specifies CASSERTADSNQPQHF. The V gene is TRBV6-1, the J gene TRBJ1-5; D gene uncertain. Trimming stripped 2 bases from V and 0 bases from J, with 11 bases between. This CDR3 has 16 amino acids. Germline CDR1 reads MNHNS; CDR2 reads SASEGT.

CDR3 loop: CASSDRGFNEQYF. CDR3 sequence (DNA): TGTGCCAGCAGTGACAGGGGGTTCAACGAGCAGTACTTC. This chain connects TRBV6-1 to TRBJ2-7; 7 bases map to TRBD1. The length of the CDR3 is 13 residues. Losses at the gene ends were 3 bases for V and 5 bases for J; bases not matched to a gene: 4. Germline V gives CDR1 MNHNS, CDR2 SASEGT.

CDR3 in amino acids: CASSIGTGPPEAFF. As DNA, the CDR3 is TGTGCCAGTAGTATCGGGACAGGGCCCCCTGAAGCTTTCTTT. The chain combines TRBV19 with TRBJ1-1; 9 bases align to TRBD1. In germline, CDR1 is LNHDA, CDR2 SQIVND (reference sequence). Trimming cost V 3 bases and J 6 bases; bases outside gene matches: 5. CDR3 length: 14 residues.

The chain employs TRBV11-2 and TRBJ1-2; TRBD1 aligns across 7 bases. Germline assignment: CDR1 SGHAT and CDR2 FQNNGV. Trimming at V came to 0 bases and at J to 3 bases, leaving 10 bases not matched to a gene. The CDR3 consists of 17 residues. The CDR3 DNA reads TGTGCCAGCAGCTTAGAACCACTTGACAGGGAACACTATGGCTACACCTTC. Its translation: CASSLEPLDREHYGYTF.

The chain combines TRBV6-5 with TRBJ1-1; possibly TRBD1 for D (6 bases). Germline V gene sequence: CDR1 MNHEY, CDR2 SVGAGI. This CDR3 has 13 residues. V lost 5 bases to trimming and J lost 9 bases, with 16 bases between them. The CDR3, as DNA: TGTGCCAGCAGTCTTAGACAGGCTCAGAAAGCTTTCTTT. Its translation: CASSLRQAQKAFF.

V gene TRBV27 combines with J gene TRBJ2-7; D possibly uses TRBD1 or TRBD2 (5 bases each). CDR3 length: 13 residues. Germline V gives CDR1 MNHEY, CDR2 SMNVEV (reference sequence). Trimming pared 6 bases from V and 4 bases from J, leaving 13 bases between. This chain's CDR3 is CASSRDGPYEQYF. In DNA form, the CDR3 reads TGTGCCAGCAGCCGGGACGGTCCTTACGAGCAGTACTTC.

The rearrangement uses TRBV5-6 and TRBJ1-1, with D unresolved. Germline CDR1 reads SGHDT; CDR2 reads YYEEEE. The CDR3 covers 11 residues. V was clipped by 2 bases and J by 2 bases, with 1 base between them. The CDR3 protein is CASSFNTEAFF. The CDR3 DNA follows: TGTGCCAGCAGCTTTAACACTGAAGCTTTCTTT.

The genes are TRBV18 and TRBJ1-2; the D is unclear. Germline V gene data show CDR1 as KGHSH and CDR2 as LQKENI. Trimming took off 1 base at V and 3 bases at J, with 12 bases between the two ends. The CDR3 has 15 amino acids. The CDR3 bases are TGTGCCAGCTCACCACAGACGGGGTGGGACTATGGCTACACCTTC. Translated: CASSPQTGWDYGYTF.

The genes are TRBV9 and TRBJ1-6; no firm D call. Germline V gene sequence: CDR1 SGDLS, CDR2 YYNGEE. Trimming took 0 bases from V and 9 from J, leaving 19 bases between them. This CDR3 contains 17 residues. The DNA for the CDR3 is TGTGCCAGCAGCGTAGGCGGCACGCCGATCGCTAGTTCACCCCTCCACTTT. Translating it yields CASSVGGTPIASSPLHF.